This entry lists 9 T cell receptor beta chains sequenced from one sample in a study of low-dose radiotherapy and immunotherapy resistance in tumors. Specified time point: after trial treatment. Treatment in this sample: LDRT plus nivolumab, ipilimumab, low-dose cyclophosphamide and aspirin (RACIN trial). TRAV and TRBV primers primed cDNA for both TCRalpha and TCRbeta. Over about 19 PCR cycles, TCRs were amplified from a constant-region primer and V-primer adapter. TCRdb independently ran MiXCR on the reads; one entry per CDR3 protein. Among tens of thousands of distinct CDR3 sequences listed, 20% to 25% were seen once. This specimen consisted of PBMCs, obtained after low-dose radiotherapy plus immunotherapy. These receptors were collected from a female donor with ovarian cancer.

This CDR3 is CASSRLGEQYF. CDR3 coding DNA: TGTGCCAGCAGCCGCCTGGGTGAGCAGTACTTC. The V and J genes are TRBV6-2 or TRBV6-3 and TRBJ2-7; D is undetermined. Trimming removed 6 bases at V and 7 bases at J, with 10 bases between. There are 11 residues in the CDR3. Germline V CDR1 and CDR2: MNHEY, SVGEGT.

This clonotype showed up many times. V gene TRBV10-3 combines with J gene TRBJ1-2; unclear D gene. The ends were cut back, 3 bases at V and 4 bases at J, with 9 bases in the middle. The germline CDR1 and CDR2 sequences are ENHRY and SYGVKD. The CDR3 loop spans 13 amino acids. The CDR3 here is CAISDVGGYGYTF. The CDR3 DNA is TGTGCCATCAGTGACGTCGGCGGCTATGGCTACACCTTC.

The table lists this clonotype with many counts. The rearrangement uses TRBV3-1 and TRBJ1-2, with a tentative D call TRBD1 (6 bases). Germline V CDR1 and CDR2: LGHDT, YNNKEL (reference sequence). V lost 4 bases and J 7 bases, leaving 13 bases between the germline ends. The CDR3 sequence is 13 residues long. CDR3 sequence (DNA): TGTGCCAGCAGCCTCCATCTGGACAGTGGCTACACCTTC. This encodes CASSLHLDSGYTF.

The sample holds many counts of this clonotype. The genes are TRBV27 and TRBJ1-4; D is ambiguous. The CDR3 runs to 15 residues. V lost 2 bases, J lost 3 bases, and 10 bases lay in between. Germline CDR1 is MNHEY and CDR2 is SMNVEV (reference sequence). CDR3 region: CASSLKRLPNEKLFF. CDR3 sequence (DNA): TGTGCCAGCAGTTTAAAGCGACTGCCTAATGAAAAACTGTTTTTT.

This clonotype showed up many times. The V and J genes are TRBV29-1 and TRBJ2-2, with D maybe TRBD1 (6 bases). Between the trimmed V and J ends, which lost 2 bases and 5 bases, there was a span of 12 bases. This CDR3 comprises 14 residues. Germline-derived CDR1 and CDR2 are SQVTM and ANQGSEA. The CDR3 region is CSVEPGRGTGELFF. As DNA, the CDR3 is TGCAGCGTTGAACCGGGCAGGGGAACCGGGGAGCTGTTTTTT.

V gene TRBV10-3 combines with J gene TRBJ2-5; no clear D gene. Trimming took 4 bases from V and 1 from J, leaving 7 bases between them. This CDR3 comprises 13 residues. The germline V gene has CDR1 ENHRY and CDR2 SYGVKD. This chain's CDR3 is CAISGAPQETQYF. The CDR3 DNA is TGTGCCATCAGTGGGGCCCCCCAAGAGACCCAGTACTTC.

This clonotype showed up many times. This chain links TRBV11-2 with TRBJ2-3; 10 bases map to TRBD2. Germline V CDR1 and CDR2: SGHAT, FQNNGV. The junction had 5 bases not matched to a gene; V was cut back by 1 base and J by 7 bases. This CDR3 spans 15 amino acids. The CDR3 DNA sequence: TGTGCCAGCAGCTTAGCGGCTAGCGGGAGTTATACGCAGTATTTT. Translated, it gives CASSLAASGSYTQYF. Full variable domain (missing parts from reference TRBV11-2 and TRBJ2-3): EAGVAQSPRYKIIEKRQSVAFWCNPISGHATLYWYQQILGQGPKLLIQFQNNGVVDDSQLPKDRFSAERLKGVDSTLKIQPAKLEDSAVYLCASSLAASGSYTQYFGPGTRLTVL.

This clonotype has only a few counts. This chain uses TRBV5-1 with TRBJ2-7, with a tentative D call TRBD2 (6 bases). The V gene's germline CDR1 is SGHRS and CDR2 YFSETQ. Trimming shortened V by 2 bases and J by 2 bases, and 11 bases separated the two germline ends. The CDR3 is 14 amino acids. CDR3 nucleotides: TGCGCCAGCAGCTTTCAGGAGGGCCCCTACGAGCAGTACTTC. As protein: CASSFQEGPYEQYF.

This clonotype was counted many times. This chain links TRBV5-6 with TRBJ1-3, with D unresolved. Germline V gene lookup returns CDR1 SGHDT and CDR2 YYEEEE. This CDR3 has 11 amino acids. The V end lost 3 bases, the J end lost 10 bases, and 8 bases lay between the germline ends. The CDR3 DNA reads TGTGCCAGCAGCTACGGATATACCATATATTTT. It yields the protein CASSYGYTIYF.